This T cell receptor beta chain appears in the sequencing data of a study of cytomegalovirus exposure and HLA in healthy donors. This clone was seen a single time. Antigen unknown. Germline values: CDR1 MGHDK, CDR2 SYGVNS. The junction had 8 bases not matched to a gene; V was cut back by 5 bases and J by 1 base. The CDR3 is made up of 16 amino acids. The study, taken as a whole, reports: When analyzed later, a missense DCLRE1C variant was found to be linked to TCR beta V- and J-gene trimming. Sequencing depth across donors, presence/absence analyses assumed, was roughly uniform.

PCR used 60 Vbeta primers and 13 Jbeta primers. The data were produced by immunoSEQ multiplex PCR, yet TCRdb's version contains in-frame clones alone and is incomplete. The table shows about 160,000 clones, with 55% to 80% occurring only once. The receptor was derived from a woman in her late teens or twenties in good health and CMV-seropositive. The specimen sequenced was PBMCs. The chain employs TRBV25-1 and TRBJ2-3; 8 nucleotides agree with TRBD1. CDR3 sequence (DNA): TGTGCCAGCAGTACCCTCAGGGGGCCCGGCACAGATACGCAGTATTTT. This translates into CASSTLRGPGTDTQYF.